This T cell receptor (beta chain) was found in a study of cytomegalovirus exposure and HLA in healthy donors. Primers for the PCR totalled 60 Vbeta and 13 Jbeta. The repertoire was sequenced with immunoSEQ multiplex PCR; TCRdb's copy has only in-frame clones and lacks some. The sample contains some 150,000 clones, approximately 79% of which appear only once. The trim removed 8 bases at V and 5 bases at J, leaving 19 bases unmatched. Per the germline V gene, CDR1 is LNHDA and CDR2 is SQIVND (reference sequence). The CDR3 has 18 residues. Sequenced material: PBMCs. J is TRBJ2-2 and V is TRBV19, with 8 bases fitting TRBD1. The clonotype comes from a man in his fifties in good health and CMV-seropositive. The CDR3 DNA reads TGTGCCAGTCATCCGGGACAGGCTGGGTTGCAAGTTACCGGGGAGCTGTTTTTT. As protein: CASHPGQAGLQVTGELFF. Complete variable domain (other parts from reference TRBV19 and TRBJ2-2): DGGITQSPKYLFRKEGQNVTLSCEQNLNHDAMYWYRQDPGQGLRLIYYSQIVNDFQKGDIAEGYSVSREKKESFPLTVTSAQKNPTAFYLCASHPGQAGLQVTGELFFGEGSRLTVL.